The 29 T cell receptor beta chains reported below all come from one sample, sequenced in a study of vaccination and CD4 T cells after COVID-19. The sample's treatment: roughly 10-day PBMC culture with coronavirus spike peptide pools or control peptides (ViraFEST assay). The Oncomine TCR Beta short-read assay was applied to DNA of cultured CD4+ T cells. TCRdb passed the PCR reads through MiXCR, listing each CDR3 protein once. The table includes 20,000 to 25,000 distinct CDR3 sequences, roughly 42% detected once. No cognate antigen is known for these TCRs. The sequenced material came from CD4+ T cells from blood, cultured in vitro. These receptors originate from a human donor who had recovered from COVID-19.

V and J are TRBV12-3 or TRBV12-4 and TRBJ1-6; D remains ambiguous. V gave up 7 bases and J gave up 12 bases, with 13 bases separating them. This CDR3 has 12 residues. The CDR3 coding sequence is TGTGCCAGCACTGACTCGAGGTTACCCCTCCACTTT. Its translation: CASTDSRLPLHF.

The rearrangement joins TRBV7-9 to TRBJ1-4; D remains unclear. The germline CDR1 and CDR2 sequences are SEHNR and FQNEAQ (reference sequence). The CDR3 sequence is 14 residues long. The germline V and J ends were trimmed by 1 base and 8 bases, with 11 bases remaining between them. The CDR3 nucleotides read TGTGCCAGCAGCTTAGGGCAGATCTCCGAAAAACTGTTTTTT. Protein: CASSLGQISEKLFF.

In nucleotides, the CDR3 is TGTGCCAGCAGCTTAACACAGCGGGCATACGAGCAGTACTTC. This translates into CASSLTQRAYEQYF. The V call is TRBV7-6, the J call TRBJ2-7; D is perhaps TRBD2 (6 bases). The germline gives CDR1 SGHVS, CDR2 FNYEAQ. This CDR3 is built from 14 residues. Between the trimmed V and J ends, which lost 2 bases and 4 bases, there was a span of 12 bases.

V is TRBV28 and J is TRBJ2-1; 7 positions agree with TRBD2. The CDR3 runs to 13 residues. CDR1 and CDR2 from the germline V gene are MDHEN and SYDVKM. The V gene end was trimmed by 10 bases and the J gene end by 7 bases; junction bases not matched to a gene: 10. Here the CDR3 reads CATLSGGGNEQFF. DNA for the CDR3: TGTGCCACCCTGTCGGGGGGTGGGAATGAGCAGTTCTTC.

This sequence joins TRBV19 and TRBJ2-1, with TRBD2 matching 8 bases. V shed 5 bases and J 6 bases; nucleotides not matched to a gene: 6. Germline V lookup: CDR1 LNHDA, CDR2 SQIVND (reference sequence). The CDR3 is 14 amino acids. CDR3: CASSLQRERNEQFF. In DNA form, the CDR3 reads TGTGCCAGTAGTCTCCAGCGGGAGCGCAATGAGCAGTTCTTC. Complete variable domain (other parts from reference TRBV19 and TRBJ2-1): DGGITQSPKYLFRKEGQNVTLSCEQNLNHDAMYWYRQDPGQGLRLIYYSQIVNDFQKGDIAEGYSVSREKKESFPLTVTSAQKNPTAFYLCASSLQRERNEQFFGPGTRLTVL.

The chain uses TRBV28 and TRBJ1-2, with 9 nucleotides matching TRBD1. The CDR3 is 14 residues long. Germline CDR1 MDHEN, CDR2 SYDVKM. The trim removed 3 bases at V and 8 bases at J, leaving 7 bases unmatched. The CDR3 sequence: CASSLYRDREGYTF. The CDR3, as DNA: TGTGCCAGCAGTTTGTACCGGGACAGGGAAGGCTACACCTTC.

The chain couples TRBV6-1 to TRBJ1-2; perhaps TRBD1 as D (5 bases). The length of the CDR3 is 16 residues. V lost 6 bases and J lost 4, with 21 bases in between. Germline CDR1 is MNHNS and CDR2 is SASEGT. CDR3 coding DNA: TGTGCCAGCAGACAAACAGGCGGAACGGTTTTCTATGGCTACACCTTC. This codes for CASRQTGGTVFYGYTF.

The chain has TRBV7-2 and TRBJ2-6; 8 bases agree with TRBD1. The germline V gene encodes CDR1 SGHTA and CDR2 FQGNSA. J gave up 4 bases and V 6 bases, and 5 bases lay outside the gene matches. There are 15 residues in the CDR3. DNA of the CDR3: TGTGCCAGCAGGCCAGGGGGCGCCGGGGCCAACGTCCTGACTTTC. Protein: CASRPGGAGANVLTF.

This clonotype turned up a few times. This chain connects TRBV5-1 to TRBJ2-5, with D possibly TRBD2 on 6 matching bases. The CDR3 has 14 amino acids. With 4 bases removed from V and 5 bases from J, the gap between germline ends came to 15 bases. CDR1 and CDR2 (germline): SGHRS, YFSETQ. This CDR3 reads CASSPVAGSETQYF. The CDR3 DNA is TGCGCCAGCAGCCCGGTGGCGGGGTCGGAGACCCAGTACTTC.

The gene calls are TRBV19 and TRBJ2-7; 7 nucleotides align to TRBD1. The germline gives CDR1 LNHDA, CDR2 SQIVND (reference sequence). Losses at the gene ends were 3 bases for V and 1 base for J; bases not matched to a gene: 3. The CDR3 is 14 amino acids. The CDR3 sequence: CASSIGTVSYEQYF. The CDR3 DNA is TGTGCCAGTAGTATTGGGACAGTTTCCTACGAGCAGTACTTC.

This clonotype has a handful of counts. The rearrangement joins TRBV21-1 to TRBJ2-1; TRBD1 is the table's D call, not checked against the DNA. TRBV21-1 corresponds to a pseudogene. The CDR3 covers 14 residues. DNA for the CDR3: TGTGCCACCACACAGGGGGGGGCCTACAATGAGCAGTTCTTC. Protein: CATTQGGAYNEQFF.

This clonotype rates as medium-sized. J is TRBJ2-5 and V is TRBV7-8, with D possibly being TRBD2 (7 bases). The CDR3 loop spans 15 amino acids. Germline V lookup: CDR1 SGHVS, CDR2 FQNEAQ. V lost 0 bases and J 6 bases, leaving 14 bases between the germline ends. The CDR3 sequence is CASSLAGGRGKTQYF. The CDR3 region has the DNA TGTGCCAGCAGCTTAGCGGGGGGGCGAGGAAAGACCCAGTACTTC.

The rearrangement joins TRBV27 to TRBJ2-6; D is uncertain. The CDR3 has 14 residues. Germline values: CDR1 MNHEY, CDR2 SMNVEV (reference sequence). V shed 9 bases and J shed 0 bases, with 9 bases lying between them. This CDR3 reads CASGRFSGANVLTF. The CDR3 bases are TGTGCCAGTGGACGTTTCTCTGGGGCCAACGTCCTGACTTTC.

This rearrangement joins TRBV28 to TRBJ1-2; D may be TRBD1 (6 bases). The V end lost 2 bases, the J end lost 7 bases, and 14 bases lay between the germline ends. Germline V lookup: CDR1 MDHEN, CDR2 SYDVKM. The CDR3 spans 14 residues. In nucleotides, the CDR3 is TGTGCCAGCAGTTTAGGTCAGGGGTCGGGTGGCTACACCTTC. Its translation: CASSLGQGSGGYTF.

V is TRBV19 and J is TRBJ1-2; the D gene is possibly TRBD1 (5 bases). The germline gives CDR1 LNHDA, CDR2 SQIVND (reference sequence). Trimming took off 6 bases at V and 4 bases at J, with 15 bases between the two ends. The CDR3 extends over 14 amino acids. CDR3 nucleotide sequence: TGTGCCAGTAGGGTCGTGACAGAAGGCTATGGCTACACCTTC. This sequence encodes CASRVVTEGYGYTF. The entire variable domain, with the rest obtained from reference TRBV19 and TRBJ1-2, is as follows: DGGITQSPKYLFRKEGQNVTLSCEQNLNHDAMYWYRQDPGQGLRLIYYSQIVNDFQKGDIAEGYSVSREKKESFPLTVTSAQKNPTAFYLCASRVVTEGYGYTFGSGTRLTVV.

This chain uses TRBV7-8 with TRBJ1-5, with D possibly being TRBD1 (5 bases). The CDR3 totals 15 residues. Germline CDR1 is SGHVS and CDR2 is FQNEAQ. The V and J ends lost 4 bases and 1 base respectively, with 11 bases between them. CDR3 DNA sequence: TGTGCCAGCAGCTCTCAGGGTAAGAGCAATCAGCCCCAGCATTTT. This codes for CASSSQGKSNQPQHF.

This clonotype was counted only a few times. The chain is built from TRBV27 and TRBJ1-6, with 8 positions matching TRBD1. Germline V gene data show CDR1 as MNHEY and CDR2 as SMNVEV (reference sequence). The CDR3 has 14 residues. With V trimmed by 4 bases and J by 9 bases, 5 bases remained unmatched. CDR3 region: CASSYRTGTSPLHF. The CDR3, as DNA: TGTGCCAGCAGTTACCGGACAGGGACTTCACCCCTCCACTTT.

Only one count was recorded for this clonotype. This chain links TRBV7-8 with TRBJ1-6; D not certain. Germline V gene data show CDR1 as SGHVS and CDR2 as FQNEAQ. There are 13 residues in the CDR3. Trimming took off 2 bases at V and 11 bases at J, with 10 bases between the two ends. CDR3 DNA: TGTGCCAGCAGCTTAATTCTGAATCCACCCCTCCACTTT. Its protein is CASSLILNPPLHF. The whole variable domain, filled in from reference TRBV7-8 and TRBJ1-6, reads GAGVSQSPRYKVAKRGQDVALRCDPISGHVSLFWYQQALGQGPEFLTYFQNEAQLDKSGLPSDRFFAERPEGSVSTLKIQRTQQEDSAVYLCASSLILNPPLHFGNGTRLTVT.

The chain joins TRBV7-9 to TRBJ2-5; D unresolved. The V gene's germline CDR1 is SEHNR and CDR2 FQNEAQ (reference sequence). V was pared by 2 bases and J by 7 bases, with 14 bases between. The CDR3 contains 14 residues. The CDR3: CASSLMSGDGTQYF. In DNA, the CDR3 is TGTGCCAGCAGCTTAATGTCGGGCGACGGGACCCAGTACTTC.

The chain links TRBV2 to TRBJ1-2; D unresolved. The length of the CDR3 is 14 residues. Germline-derived CDR1 and CDR2 are SNHLY and FYNNEI. Deletions cut 2 bases from V and 2 bases from J, with 9 bases between. Here the CDR3 reads CASSEFNGNYGYTF. The DNA for the CDR3 is TGTGCCAGCAGTGAATTCAACGGAAACTATGGCTACACCTTC.

The gene calls are TRBV18 and TRBJ2-1; 10 bases line up with TRBD2. The CDR3 loop spans 15 amino acids. CDR1 is KGHSH and CDR2 is LQKENI in the germline V gene. V trimming: 0 bases; J trimming: 7 bases; junction bases outside the gene matches: 3. CDR3 DNA: TGTGCCAGCTCACCACCTAGCGGGGGGAGAAATGAGCAGTTCTTC. This sequence encodes CASSPPSGGRNEQFF.

This rearrangement joins TRBV28 to TRBJ1-6, with TRBD1 as a possible D gene (6 bases). The length of the CDR3 is 15 residues. The germline V and J ends were trimmed by 4 bases and 8 bases, with 15 bases remaining between them. The germline CDR1 and CDR2 sequences are MDHEN and SYDVKM. CDR3 in amino acids: CASSSWTEGHSPLHF. Here the CDR3 DNA reads TGTGCCAGCAGTTCCTGGACAGAGGGGCATTCACCCCTCCACTTT.

CDR3 sequence reads: CASSRDRGPYEQYF. The CDR3 region has the DNA TGTGCCAGCAGTCGGGACAGGGGGCCCTACGAGCAGTACTTC. The chain carries TRBV7-2 and TRBJ2-7; TRBD1 aligns across 12 bases. This CDR3 has 14 residues. In germline, CDR1 is SGHTA, CDR2 FQGNSA. V lost 6 bases to trimming and J lost 2 bases; unmatched junction nucleotides: 2.

A few counts support this clonotype. The chain couples TRBV19 to TRBJ1-5; TRBD1 matches 7 bases. Germline CDR1 LNHDA, CDR2 SQIVND (reference sequence). The V segment lost 4 bases and the J segment 3 bases; nucleotides outside the gene matches: 6. CDR3 length: 15 residues. Here the CDR3 reads CASSTQGGLNQPQHF. DNA for the CDR3: TGTGCCAGTAGTACCCAGGGGGGGCTCAATCAGCCCCAGCATTTT.

The chain recombines TRBV6-1 with TRBJ2-7; 7 positions match TRBD1. Germline CDR1 reads MNHNS; CDR2 reads SASEGT. The CDR3 has 12 amino acids. V gave up 7 bases and J gave up 5 bases; unmatched junction bases: 5. CDR3 sequence: CASTKGGHEQYF. CDR3 nucleotides: TGTGCCAGCACCAAAGGGGGCCACGAGCAGTACTTC.

The rearrangement joins TRBV20-1 to TRBJ2-2; D unresolved. CDR3 length: 15 amino acids. Germline CDR1 DFQATT, CDR2 SNEGSKA (reference sequence). Trimming cost V 0 bases and J 0 bases, with 8 bases left between them. This CDR3 reads CSAREQKANTGELFF. For the CDR3, the DNA is TGCAGTGCTAGAGAACAGAAAGCGAACACCGGGGAGCTGTTTTTT.

The V call is TRBV18, the J call TRBJ1-2; D may be TRBD1 (6 bases). Trimming cost V 3 bases and J 5 bases, with 16 bases left between them. CDR1 KGHSH and CDR2 LQKENI come from the germline V gene. This CDR3 is 15 amino acids long. This CDR3 reads CASSPQGRAGYGYTF. In nucleotides, the CDR3 is TGTGCCAGCTCACCCCAGGGGCGAGCGGGTTATGGCTACACCTTC.

This chain connects TRBV7-2 to TRBJ1-5, with 8 bases that match TRBD1. Looked up from germline, CDR1 is SGHTA and CDR2 is FQGNSA. CDR3 length equals 17 residues. V was pared by 2 bases and J by 0 bases, with 6 bases of the junction left unmatched. The chain's CDR3 is CASSLTGGGNSNQPQHF. CDR3 coding DNA: TGTGCCAGCAGCTTAACAGGGGGAGGAAATAGCAATCAGCCCCAGCATTTT. Based on the CDR3 plus reference TRBV7-2 and TRBJ1-5, the full variable domain is GAGVSQSPSNKVTEKGKDVELRCDPISGHTALYWYRQSLGQGLEFLIYFQGNSAPDKSGLPSDRFSAERTGGSVSTLTIQRTQQEDSAVYLCASSLTGGGNSNQPQHFGDGTRLSIL.

This clonotype turned up a few times. This chain joins TRBV27 and TRBJ2-1; tentative D call: TRBD2 (5 bases). The CDR3 totals 14 residues. From germline, CDR1 is MNHEY and CDR2 SMNVEV (reference sequence). V lost 7 bases, J lost 8 bases, and 18 bases lay in between. CDR3 sequence reads: CASTRVPPHDEQFF. In DNA, the CDR3 is TGTGCCAGCACGAGGGTGCCCCCTCACGATGAGCAGTTCTTC.